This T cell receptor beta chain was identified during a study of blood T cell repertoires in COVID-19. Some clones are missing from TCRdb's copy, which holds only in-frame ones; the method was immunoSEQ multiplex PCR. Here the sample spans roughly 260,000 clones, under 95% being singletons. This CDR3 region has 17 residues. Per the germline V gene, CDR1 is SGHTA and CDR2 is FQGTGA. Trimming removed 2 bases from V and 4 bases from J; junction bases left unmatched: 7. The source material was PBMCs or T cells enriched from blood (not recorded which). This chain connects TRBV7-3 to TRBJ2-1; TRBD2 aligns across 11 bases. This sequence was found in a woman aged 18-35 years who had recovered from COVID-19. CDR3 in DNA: TGTGCCAGCAGCTTAGGGCTCGTAGCGGGAGGGTACAATGAGCAGTTCTTC. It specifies CASSLGLVAGGYNEQFF. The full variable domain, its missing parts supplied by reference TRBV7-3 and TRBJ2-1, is GAGVSQTPSNKVTEKGKYVELRCDPISGHTALYWYRQSLGQGPEFLIYFQGTGAADDSGLPNDRFFAVRPEGSVSTLKIQRTERGDSAVYLCASSLGLVAGGYNEQFFGPGTRLTVL.